This TCR beta chain derives from a study of blood T cell repertoires in COVID-19. Between the trimmed V and J ends, which lost 5 bases and 2 bases, there was a span of 4 bases. This CDR3 contains 12 residues. The germline CDR1 and CDR2 sequences are SEHNR and FQNEAQ (reference sequence). Sequencing used immunoSEQ multiplex PCR; TCRdb keeps in-frame clones, though not all of them. The sample carries around 100,000 clones, roughly 88% recorded once. The rearrangement links TRBV7-9 to TRBJ2-1; D call uncertain. Sequencing was done on a sample of peripheral blood. The source of this sequence is a human donor in a cohort sampled during active COVID-19. CDR3 sequence: CASSGTYNEQFF. CDR3 sequence (DNA): TGTGCCAGCAGCGGCACCTACAATGAGCAGTTCTTC.